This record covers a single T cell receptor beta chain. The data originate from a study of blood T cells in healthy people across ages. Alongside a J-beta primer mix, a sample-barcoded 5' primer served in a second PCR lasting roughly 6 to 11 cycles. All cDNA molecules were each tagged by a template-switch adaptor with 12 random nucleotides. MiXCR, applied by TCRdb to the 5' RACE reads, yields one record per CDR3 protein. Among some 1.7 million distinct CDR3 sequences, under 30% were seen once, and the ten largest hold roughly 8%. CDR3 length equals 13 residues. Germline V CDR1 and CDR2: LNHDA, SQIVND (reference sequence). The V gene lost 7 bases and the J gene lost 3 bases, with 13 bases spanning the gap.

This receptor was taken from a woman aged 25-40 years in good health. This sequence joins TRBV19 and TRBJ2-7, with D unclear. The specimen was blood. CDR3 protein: CASTRPGSYEQYF. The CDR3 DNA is TGTGCCAGTACGCGTCCCGGCAGCTACGAGCAGTACTTC. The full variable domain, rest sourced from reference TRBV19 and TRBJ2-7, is DGGITQSPKYLFRKEGQNVTLSCEQNLNHDAMYWYRQDPGQGLRLIYYSQIVNDFQKGDIAEGYSVSREKKESFPLTVTSAQKNPTAFYLCASTRPGSYEQYFGPGTRLTVT.